This T cell receptor (beta chain) was sequenced in a study of blood T cell repertoires in COVID-19. Study context: Material from acute and convalescent COVID-19 was sourced from the United States, Italy and Spain. PBMCs, B-cell-depleted T cells, or T cells provided the cDNA or gDNA that made up the material.

Methods used by the authors: Amplification from reference gene primers served as the basis for estimated nucleated cell counts. Method: immunoSEQ multiplex PCR; TCRdb's copy keeps in-frame clones and lacks some. D and trimming were read from the DNA, whereas the V and J calls and clone size are those reported in that table. The sample comprises 70,000 to 90,000 clones, 78% of which are singletons, and 15% to 20% rests with the top ten. The sequenced sample was peripheral blood. The source is a human donor in a cohort sampled during active COVID-19.

CDR3 nucleotide sequence: TGTGCCAGCAGCTTAGGACTAGCGGGGGTAGAGACCCAGTACTTC. It yields the protein CASSLGLAGVETQYF. This chain joins TRBV7-3 and TRBJ2-5, with TRBD2 identical over 13 bases. This CDR3 region has 15 residues. CDR1 is SGHTA and CDR2 is FQGTGA in the germline V gene. V lost 2 bases and J lost 4; bases outside the gene matches: 1. The full variable domain, rest sourced from reference TRBV7-3 and TRBJ2-5, is GAGVSQTPSNKVTEKGKYVELRCDPISGHTALYWYRQSLGQGPEFLIYFQGTGAADDSGLPNDRFFAVRPEGSVSTLKIQRTERGDSAVYLCASSLGLAGVETQYFGPGTRLLVL.